The table lists the clone carrying this T cell receptor beta chain with a few counts. All gene names here are mouse names. The read stops 1 residue short of the end of the CDR3; the missing end is completed from the germline J gene. The data were taken from a study of tissue T cells after allogeneic stem cell transplantation. Time point meaning: mouse harvest day 7 after allogeneic transplant. Each mouse received 10^7 T-cell-depleted marrow cells plus 10^6 splenic CD5+ T cells by tail vein. In germline, CDR1 is LGHNA, CDR2 YSYQKL. The CDR3 sequence is 14 residues long. The V gene lost 0 bases and the J gene lost 1 base, with 5 bases spanning the gap. TCRdb's copy holds only in-frame clones and misses some; the assay was immunoSEQ multiplex PCR. This repertoire shows about 7,400 clones, approximately 55% found once; its top ten account for 5.1%.

The receptor was isolated from a female BALB/c mouse given C57BL/6 T cells with graft-versus-host disease after an allogeneic hematopoietic cell transplant. Sequenced input: gut tissue. This chain connects TRBV2 to TRBJ2-3; the D is unclear. The CDR3 region is CASSQDGGAETLYF. Partial CDR3 DNA: TGTGCCAGCAGCCAAGACGGGGGTGCAGAAACGCTGTAT.